This T cell receptor (beta chain) was profiled in a study of T cell repertoires in cytomegalovirus infection. Looking at the study overall: Through public TCR beta signatures, both CMV infection and matching HLA type were indicated. Study-level findings and limits: Ex vivo responses were dominated by HLA-C-restricted CMV-specific TCR beta clonotypes. Of the TCR beta families, the public ones yielded a cumulative frequency that identified carriers of CMV plus the relevant HLA.

This CDR3 has 17 amino acids. The V and J ends lost 2 bases and 4 bases respectively, with 15 bases between them. Germline lookup yields CDR1 MNHEY and CDR2 SVGEGT. This clonotype was counted a few times. Antigen specificity is unknown. Via MiXCR, TCRdb re-called the reads, giving one row per CDR3 protein. The profile shows around 430,000 distinct CDR3 sequences, roughly 43% of them singletons. The gene calls are TRBV6-2 or TRBV6-3 and TRBJ2-6, with D possibly matching TRBD2 (5 bases). This TCR came from a human donor in good health (CMV status not recorded). Some clones in this sample may be carry-over from other donors' samples. The sequencing here drew on cultured PBMCs, taken from culture after CMV antigen stimulation. The DNA of the CDR3 is TGTGCCAGCAGTTACGGACCCTTGCTAGCCGGGGCCAACGTCCTGACTTTC. Amino acid sequence: CASSYGPLLAGANVLTF.